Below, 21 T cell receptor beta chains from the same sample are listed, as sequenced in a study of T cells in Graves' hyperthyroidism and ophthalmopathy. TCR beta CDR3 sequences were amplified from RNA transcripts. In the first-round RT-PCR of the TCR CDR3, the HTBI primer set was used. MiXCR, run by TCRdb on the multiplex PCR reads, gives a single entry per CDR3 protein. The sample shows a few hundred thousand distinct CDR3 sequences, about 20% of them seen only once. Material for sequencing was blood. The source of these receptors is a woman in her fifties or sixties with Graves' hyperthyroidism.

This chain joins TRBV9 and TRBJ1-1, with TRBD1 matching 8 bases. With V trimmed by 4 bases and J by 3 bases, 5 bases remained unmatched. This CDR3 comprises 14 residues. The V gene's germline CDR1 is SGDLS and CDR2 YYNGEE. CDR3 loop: CASSLDRVDTEAFF. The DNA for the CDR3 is TGTGCCAGCAGCTTGGACAGGGTGGACACTGAAGCTTTCTTT.

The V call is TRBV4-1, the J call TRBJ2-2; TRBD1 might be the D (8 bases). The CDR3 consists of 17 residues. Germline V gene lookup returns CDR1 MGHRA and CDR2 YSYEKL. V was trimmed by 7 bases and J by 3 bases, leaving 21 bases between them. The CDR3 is CASISRITGGDTGELFF. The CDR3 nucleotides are TGCGCCAGCATCTCGAGGATTACAGGGGGGGACACCGGGGAGCTGTTTTTT.

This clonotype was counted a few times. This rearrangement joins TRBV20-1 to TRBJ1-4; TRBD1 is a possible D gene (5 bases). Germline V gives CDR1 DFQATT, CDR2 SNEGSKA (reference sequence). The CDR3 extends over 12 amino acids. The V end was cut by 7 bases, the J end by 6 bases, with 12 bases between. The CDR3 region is CSVRRADEKLFF. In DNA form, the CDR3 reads TGCAGTGTCCGCAGGGCGGATGAAAAACTGTTTTTT.

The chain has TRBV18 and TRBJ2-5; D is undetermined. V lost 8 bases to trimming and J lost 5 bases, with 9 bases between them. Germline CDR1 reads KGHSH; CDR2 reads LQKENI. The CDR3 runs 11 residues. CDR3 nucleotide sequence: TGTGCCAGCGCCAGCAGGGAGACCCAGTACTTC. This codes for CASASRETQYF.

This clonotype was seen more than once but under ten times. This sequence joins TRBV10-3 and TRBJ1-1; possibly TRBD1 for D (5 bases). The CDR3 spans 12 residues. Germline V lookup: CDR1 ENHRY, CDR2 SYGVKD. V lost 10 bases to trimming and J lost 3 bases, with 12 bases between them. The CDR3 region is CATALGDTEAFF. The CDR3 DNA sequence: TGTGCCACCGCGTTGGGGGACACTGAAGCTTTCTTT.

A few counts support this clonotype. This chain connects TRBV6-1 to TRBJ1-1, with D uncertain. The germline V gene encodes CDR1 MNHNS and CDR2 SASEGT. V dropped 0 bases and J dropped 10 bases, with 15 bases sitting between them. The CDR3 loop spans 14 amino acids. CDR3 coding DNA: TGTGCCAGCAGTGAAGCGGGAGGAGGGCGCGCAGCTTTCTTT. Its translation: CASSEAGGGRAAFF.

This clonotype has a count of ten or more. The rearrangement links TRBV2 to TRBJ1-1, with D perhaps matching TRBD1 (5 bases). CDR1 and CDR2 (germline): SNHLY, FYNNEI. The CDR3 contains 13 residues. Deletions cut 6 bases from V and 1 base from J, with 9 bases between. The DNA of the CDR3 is TGTGCCAGCAGCGGGACGTCGAACACTGAAGCTTTCTTT. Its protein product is CASSGTSNTEAFF.

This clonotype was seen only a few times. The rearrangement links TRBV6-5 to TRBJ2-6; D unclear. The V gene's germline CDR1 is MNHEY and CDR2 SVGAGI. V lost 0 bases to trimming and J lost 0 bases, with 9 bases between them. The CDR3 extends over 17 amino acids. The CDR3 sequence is CASSYSGRRSGANVLTF. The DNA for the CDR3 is TGTGCCAGCAGTTACTCAGGACGCCGCTCTGGGGCCAACGTCCTGACTTTC.

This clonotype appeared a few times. DNA for the CDR3: TGCAGCGTTGATACCGGACCAGGGGTTACTTACAATGAGCAGTTCTTC. The encoded protein is CSVDTGPGVTYNEQFF. This chain links TRBV29-1 with TRBJ2-1; a possible D gene is TRBD1 (6 bases). The CDR3 has 16 amino acids. CDR1 is SQVTM and CDR2 is ANQGSEA in the germline V gene. V lost 3 bases and J 4 bases, leaving 19 bases between the germline ends.

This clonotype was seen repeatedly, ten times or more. The CDR3 region has the DNA TGTGCCAGCTCCCCGGGGATAGCGGGAGCCAGAACTAGCACAGATACGCAGTATTTT. Its translation is CASSPGIAGARTSTDTQYF. The V and J genes are TRBV27 and TRBJ2-3, with 9 positions matching TRBD2. This CDR3 has 19 residues. The V gene's germline CDR1 is MNHEY and CDR2 SMNVEV (reference sequence). The ends lost 8 bases at V and 0 bases at J; junction bases unmatched: 18.

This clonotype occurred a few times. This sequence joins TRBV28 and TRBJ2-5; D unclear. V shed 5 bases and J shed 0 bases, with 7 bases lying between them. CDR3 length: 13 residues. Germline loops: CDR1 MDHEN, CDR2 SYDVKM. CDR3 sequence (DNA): TGTGCCAGCAGTCGGCAATACCAAGAGACCCAGTACTTC. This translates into CASSRQYQETQYF.

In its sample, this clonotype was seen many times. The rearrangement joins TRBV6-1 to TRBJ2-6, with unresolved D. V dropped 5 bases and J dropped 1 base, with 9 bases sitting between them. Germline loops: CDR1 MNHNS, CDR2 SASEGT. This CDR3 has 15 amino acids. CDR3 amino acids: CASSPTSSGANVLTF. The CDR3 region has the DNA TGTGCCAGCAGTCCGACCTCATCTGGGGCCAACGTCCTGACTTTC.

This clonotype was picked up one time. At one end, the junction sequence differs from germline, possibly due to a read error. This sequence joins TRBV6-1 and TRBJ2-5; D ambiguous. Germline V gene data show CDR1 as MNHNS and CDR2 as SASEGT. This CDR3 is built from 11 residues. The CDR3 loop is CVSSPMETQYF. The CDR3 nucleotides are TGTGTCAGCAGTCCGATGGAGACCCAGTACTTC.

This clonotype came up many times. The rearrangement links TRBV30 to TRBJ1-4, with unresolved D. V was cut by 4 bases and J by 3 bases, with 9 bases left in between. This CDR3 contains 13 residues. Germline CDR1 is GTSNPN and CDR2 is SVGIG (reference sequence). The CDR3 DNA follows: TGTGCCTGGAATCGGGGTCCTAATGAAAAACTGTTTTTT. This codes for CAWNRGPNEKLFF.

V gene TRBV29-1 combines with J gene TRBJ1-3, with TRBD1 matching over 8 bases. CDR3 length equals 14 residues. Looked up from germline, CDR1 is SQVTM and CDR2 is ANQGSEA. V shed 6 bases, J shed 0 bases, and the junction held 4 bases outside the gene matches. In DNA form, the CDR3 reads TGCAGCGTCCGGACAGGGACCTCTGGAAACACCATATATTTT. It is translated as CSVRTGTSGNTIYF.

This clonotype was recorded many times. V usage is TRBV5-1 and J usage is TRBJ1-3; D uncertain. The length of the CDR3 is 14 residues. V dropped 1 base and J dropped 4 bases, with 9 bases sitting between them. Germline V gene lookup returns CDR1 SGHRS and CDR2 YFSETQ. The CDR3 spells CASSLIGSGNTIYF. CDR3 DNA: TGCGCCAGCAGCTTGATAGGGTCCGGAAACACCATATATTTT.

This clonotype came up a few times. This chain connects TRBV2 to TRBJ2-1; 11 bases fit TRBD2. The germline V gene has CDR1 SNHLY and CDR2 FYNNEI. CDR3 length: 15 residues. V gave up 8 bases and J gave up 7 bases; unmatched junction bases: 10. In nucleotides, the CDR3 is TGTGCCAGCCTAGCACTAGCGGGGGATTCTAATGAGCAGTTCTTC. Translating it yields CASLALAGDSNEQFF.

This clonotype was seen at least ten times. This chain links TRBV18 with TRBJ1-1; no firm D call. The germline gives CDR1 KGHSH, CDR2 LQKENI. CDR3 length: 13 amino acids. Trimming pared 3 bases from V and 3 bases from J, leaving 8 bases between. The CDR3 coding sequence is TGTGCCAGCTCACCCGGAGGGCACACTGAAGCTTTCTTT. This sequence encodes CASSPGGHTEAFF.

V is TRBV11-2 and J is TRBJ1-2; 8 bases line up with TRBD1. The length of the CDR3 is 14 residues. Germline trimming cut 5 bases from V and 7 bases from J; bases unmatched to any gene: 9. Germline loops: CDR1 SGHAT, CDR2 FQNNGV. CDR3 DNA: TGTGCCAGCAGCAATACCGGGACAGGAGGTGGCTACACCTTC. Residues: CASSNTGTGGGYTF. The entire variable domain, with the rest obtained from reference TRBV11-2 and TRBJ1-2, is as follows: EAGVAQSPRYKIIEKRQSVAFWCNPISGHATLYWYQQILGQGPKLLIQFQNNGVVDDSQLPKDRFSAERLKGVDSTLKIQPAKLEDSAVYLCASSNTGTGGGYTFGSGTRLTVV.

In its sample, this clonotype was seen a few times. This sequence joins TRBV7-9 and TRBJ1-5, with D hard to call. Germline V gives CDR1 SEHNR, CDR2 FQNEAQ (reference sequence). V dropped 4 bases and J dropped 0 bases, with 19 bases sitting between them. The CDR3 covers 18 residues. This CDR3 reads CASSSDVDFYDSNQPQHF. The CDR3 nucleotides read TGTGCCAGCAGCTCCGACGTTGATTTCTACGATAGCAATCAGCCCCAGCATTTT.

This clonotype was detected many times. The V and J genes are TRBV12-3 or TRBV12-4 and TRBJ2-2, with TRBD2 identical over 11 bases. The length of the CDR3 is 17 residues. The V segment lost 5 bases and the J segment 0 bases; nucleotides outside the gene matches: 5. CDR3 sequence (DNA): TGTGCCAGCAGTCCCTCGACTAGCGGGACGAACACCGGGGAGCTGTTTTTT. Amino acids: CASSPSTSGTNTGELFF.